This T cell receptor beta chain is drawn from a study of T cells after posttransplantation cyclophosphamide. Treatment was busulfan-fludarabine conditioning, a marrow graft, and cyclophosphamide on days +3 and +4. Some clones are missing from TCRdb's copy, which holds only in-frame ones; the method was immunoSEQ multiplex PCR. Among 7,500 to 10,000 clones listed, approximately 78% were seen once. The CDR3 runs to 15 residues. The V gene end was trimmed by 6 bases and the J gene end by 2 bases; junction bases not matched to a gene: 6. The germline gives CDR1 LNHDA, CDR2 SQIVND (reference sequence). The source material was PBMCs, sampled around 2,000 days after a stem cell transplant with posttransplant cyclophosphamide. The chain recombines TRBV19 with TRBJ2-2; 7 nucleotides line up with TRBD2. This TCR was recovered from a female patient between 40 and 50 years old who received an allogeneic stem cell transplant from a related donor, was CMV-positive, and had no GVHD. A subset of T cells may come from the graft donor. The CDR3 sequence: CASRVGGINTGELFF. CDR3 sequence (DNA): TGTGCCAGTAGGGTGGGGGGGATAAACACCGGGGAGCTGTTTTTT. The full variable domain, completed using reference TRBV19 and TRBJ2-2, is DGGITQSPKYLFRKEGQNVTLSCEQNLNHDAMYWYRQDPGQGLRLIYYSQIVNDFQKGDIAEGYSVSREKKESFPLTVTSAQKNPTAFYLCASRVGGINTGELFFGEGSRLTVL.